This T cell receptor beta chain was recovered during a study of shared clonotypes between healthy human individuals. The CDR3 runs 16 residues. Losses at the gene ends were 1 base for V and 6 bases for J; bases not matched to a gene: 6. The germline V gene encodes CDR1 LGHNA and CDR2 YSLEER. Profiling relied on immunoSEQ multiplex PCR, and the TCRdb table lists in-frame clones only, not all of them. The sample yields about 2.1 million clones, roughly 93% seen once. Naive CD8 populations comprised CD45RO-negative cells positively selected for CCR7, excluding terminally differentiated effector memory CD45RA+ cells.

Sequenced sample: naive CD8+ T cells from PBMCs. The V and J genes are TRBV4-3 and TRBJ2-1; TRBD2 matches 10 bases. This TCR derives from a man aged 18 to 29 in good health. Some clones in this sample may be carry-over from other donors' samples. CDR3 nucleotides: TGCGCCAGCAGCCAAGCCCTAGCGGGAGTGGTCAATGAGCAGTTCTTC. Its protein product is CASSQALAGVVNEQFF.